There are many counts of the clone carrying this TCR beta chain. The sample originates from a study of human T cells and chemical hapten exposure. Study background: Largely, small differences in pooled library volume made per-sample TCR yields vary.

Library construction involved attaching unique molecular identifiers to individual cDNA molecules, which allowed quantitative, reproducible TCR counting. How the authors handled the data: Ranging from roughly 23,224 to 700,000, TCR counts per sample had a median value of around 100,000. Using its own MiXCR run on the 5' RACE reads, TCRdb lists one record per CDR3 protein. TCRdb's processing, not the authors', yielded these V and J calls. The sample comprises 110,000 to 150,000 distinct CDR3 sequences, 4.1% of which are singletons, and more than 1.2% rests with the top ten. RNA extraction used unfractionated whole blood as the source of total RNA. The receptor was isolated from a female donor in good health.

The CDR3 nucleotides are TGTGCCAGCAGTCACCAGGGATCAAATTCACCCCTCCACTTT. The encoded protein is CASSHQGSNSPLHF. This chain uses TRBV6-4 with TRBJ1-6, with a tentative D call TRBD1 (5 bases). Trimming took 5 bases from V and 7 from J, leaving 12 bases between them. Germline values: CDR1 MRHNA, CDR2 SNTAGT. The CDR3 spans 14 residues.